A single sample is the source of the 17 T cell receptor beta chains below, sequenced in a study of Ad26.COV2.S vaccination and SARS-CoV-2 variants (dated by TCRdb to the early 2020s). Library generation was performed with the immunoSEQ multiplex PCR assay. TCRdb obtained this table from immuneACCESS and retained in-frame rearrangements with V and J assigned. These tables miss some clones; where compared with another copy, unresolved V genes account for less than half of the shortfall, and the remainder is unexplained. In all, the sample holds 360,000 or so clones, and about 91% of those were seen once. The leading ten clones occupy 1.5% to 2% of the sample. This specimen's treatment or condition label, interpreted: approximately 18 received Ad26.COV2.S at low or high dose, single or two shots; 5 received placebo; per-sample allocation not given. For vaccine and placebo recipients, the sequenced repertoires came from samples collected on day 63 after the first injection.

The sequenced sample was peripheral blood, obtained in a trial of Ad26.COV2.S vaccine versus placebo. These receptors came from a person between 18 and 65 years old who received the Ad26.COV2.S COVID-19 vaccine or a placebo.

The rearrangement joins TRBV5-5 to TRBJ2-1; D remains ambiguous. Germline V gene data show CDR1 as SGHKS and CDR2 as YYEKEE (reference sequence). This CDR3 has 14 residues. The V gene lost 5 bases and the J gene lost 0 bases, with 9 bases spanning the gap. CDR3 bases: TGTGCCAGCAGACTCTTGGGCTCCTACAATGAGCAGTTCTTC. Its protein is CASRLLGSYNEQFF.

This chain joins TRBV10-3 and TRBJ2-2; maybe TRBD2 (7 bases). V gave up 10 bases and J gave up 7 bases, with 13 bases separating them. Germline CDR1 reads ENHRY; CDR2 reads SYGVKD. The CDR3 length is 12 residues. For the CDR3, the DNA is TGTGCCACCAAGGGGGGGAACGGGGAGCTGTTTTTT. This gives the protein CATKGGNGELFF.

The chain combines TRBV24-1 with TRBJ2-5; D remains unclear. The V end was cut by 6 bases, the J end by 5 bases, with 6 bases between. Germline V CDR1 and CDR2: KGHDR, SFDVKD. The CDR3 covers 11 residues. Written as DNA, the CDR3 is TGTGCCACCAGTATTCGGGAGACCCAGTACTTC. Translated: CATSIRETQYF.

The gene calls are TRBV6-5 and TRBJ2-1; D unclear. V lost 4 bases and J lost 10, with 14 bases in between. Per germline, CDR1 MNHEY and CDR2 SVGAGI. The CDR3 is 13 amino acids. The CDR3 coding sequence is TGTGCCAGCAGTTTTTCAATTGGGGTAGAGCAGTTCTTC. It is translated as CASSFSIGVEQFF.

This clone was counted a single time. V gene TRBV28 combines with J gene TRBJ2-3; D is unclear. CDR1 and CDR2 from the germline V gene are MDHEN and SYDVKM. The CDR3 has 15 residues. Trimming stripped 8 bases from V and 4 bases from J, with 19 bases between. The CDR3 is CASLGFESSPDTQYF. The CDR3, as DNA: TGTGCCAGCTTAGGGTTTGAGTCGTCGCCAGATACGCAGTATTTT.

V and J are TRBV20-1 and TRBJ1-1; D gene uncertain. The CDR3 length is 11 residues. The germline V gene encodes CDR1 DFQATT and CDR2 SNEGSKA (reference sequence). Deletions cut 5 bases from V and 0 bases from J, with 4 bases between. In DNA form, the CDR3 reads TGCAGTGCTCAGGTGAACACTGAAGCTTTCTTT. This encodes CSAQVNTEAFF.

The gene calls are TRBV19 and TRBJ1-2; 8 bases map to TRBD1. V gave up 10 bases and J gave up 8 bases; unmatched junction bases: 6. CDR3 size: 11 residues. Per germline, CDR1 LNHDA and CDR2 SQIVND (reference sequence). The DNA of the CDR3 is TGTGCCACGTGGACAGGGATCGGCTACACCTTC. Its translation: CATWTGIGYTF.

This rearrangement joins TRBV7-3 to TRBJ2-1; 11 nucleotides match TRBD2. Germline V CDR1 and CDR2: SGHTA, FQGTGA. Unmatched junction bases numbered 7, after V lost 5 bases and J lost 4 bases. The CDR3 runs to 16 residues. CDR3 sequence: CASSLAGLAAYNEQFF. The CDR3 DNA sequence: TGTGCCAGCAGCCTAGCGGGACTAGCGGCGTACAATGAGCAGTTCTTC.

CDR3 sequence reads: CASSLVAGSDNEQFF. The DNA for the CDR3 is TGTGCCAGCAGCTTGGTGGCGGGTTCAGACAATGAGCAGTTCTTC. The chain uses TRBV5-4 and TRBJ2-1, with TRBD2 as a possible D gene (5 bases). V shed 0 bases and J shed 5 bases, with 12 bases lying between them. Germline V gene data show CDR1 as SGHNT and CDR2 as YYREEE (reference sequence). The length of the CDR3 is 15 residues. The full variable domain, its missing parts supplied by reference TRBV5-4 and TRBJ2-1, is ETGVTQSPTHLIKTRGQQVTLRCSSQSGHNTVSWYQQALGQGPQFIFQYYREEENGRGNFPPRFSGLQFPNYSSELNVNALELDDSALYLCASSLVAGSDNEQFFGPGTRLTVL.

This clone was picked up a small number of times. The chain employs TRBV4-3 and TRBJ2-1; 7 bases agree with TRBD2. V gave up 5 bases and J gave up 0 bases; unmatched junction bases: 4. The CDR3 runs 15 residues. CDR1 and CDR2 from the germline V gene are LGHNA and YSLEER. In DNA, the CDR3 is TGCGCCAGCAGCACCGGGACTAACTCCTACAATGAGCAGTTCTTC. Encoded protein: CASSTGTNSYNEQFF.

The chain recombines TRBV19 with TRBJ1-1; D is ambiguous. This CDR3 comprises 14 residues. The germline V and J ends were trimmed by 3 bases and 0 bases, with 8 bases remaining between them. The germline gives CDR1 LNHDA, CDR2 SQIVND (reference sequence). CDR3 region: CASSISTMNTEAFF. In DNA, the CDR3 is TGTGCCAGTAGTATTAGCACCATGAACACTGAAGCTTTCTTT.

The V call is TRBV14, the J call TRBJ2-3, with no clear D. The ends were cut back, 3 bases at V and 2 bases at J, with 9 bases in the middle. The CDR3 runs to 14 residues. Germline V gene lookup returns CDR1 SGHDN and CDR2 FVKESK. The CDR3 bases are TGTGCCAGCAGCCAGGGGTCGGCCACAGATACGCAGTATTTT. Amino acid sequence: CASSQGSATDTQYF.

The chain has TRBV20-1 and TRBJ2-1; D gene uncertain. V was cut by 5 bases and J by 7 bases, with 9 bases left in between. The germline V gene has CDR1 DFQATT and CDR2 SNEGSKA (reference sequence). The CDR3 has 11 residues. CDR3 sequence: CSAPASNEQFF. CDR3 nucleotide sequence: TGCAGTGCTCCAGCCTCGAATGAGCAGTTCTTC.

This clone was found once. The chain employs TRBV4-2 and TRBJ2-2; possible D gene TRBD1, 6 bases. The length of the CDR3 is 17 residues. V was pared by 1 base and J by 0 bases, with 12 bases between. CDR1 is LGHNA and CDR2 is YNFKEQ in the germline V gene. In DNA, the CDR3 is TGTGCCAGCAGCCAAGGTCCGGGACAATCGAACACCGGGGAGCTGTTTTTT. It specifies CASSQGPGQSNTGELFF.

The rearrangement joins TRBV24-1 to TRBJ2-1, with 12 bases fitting TRBD2. The CDR3 is 16 amino acids. V dropped 3 bases and J dropped 9; count of bases not matched to a gene: 8. Germline CDR1 KGHDR, CDR2 SFDVKD. Here the CDR3 reads CATSDLTSGSGREQFF. The CDR3 DNA reads TGTGCCACCAGTGATCTGACTAGCGGGAGTGGGCGTGAGCAGTTCTTC.

This sequence joins TRBV4-1 and TRBJ2-1; possibly TRBD2 for D (5 bases). CDR3 length equals 13 residues. Germline V gene lookup returns CDR1 MGHRA and CDR2 YSYEKL. The V end was cut by 5 bases, the J end by 0 bases, with 5 bases between. CDR3 loop: CASSGSSYNEQFF. CDR3 nucleotide sequence: TGCGCCAGCAGCGGGAGCTCCTACAATGAGCAGTTCTTC.

The chain couples TRBV7-2 to TRBJ2-2; D remains unclear. V was shortened by 0 bases and J by 0 bases, with 8 bases between the two germline ends. The CDR3 has 16 amino acids. The germline V gene encodes CDR1 SGHTA and CDR2 FQGNSA. Here the CDR3 DNA reads TGTGCCAGCAGCTTAGCTCCCACTTCGAACACCGGGGAGCTGTTTTTT. It encodes CASSLAPTSNTGELFF.